The sequence of this TCR beta chain was determined in a study of STAT5B mutations in CD4+ large granular lymphocyte leukemia. As regards this clone: Its matching antigen is unknown.

Whole-study findings and limits: TRBV06-family usage was enriched in top patient clones (8/27) versus controls (2/35). CD4-sorted patient repertoires seemed more clonal than healthy CD4+ repertoires. Without HLA matching, higher CD4+ than CD8+ T-LGLL clonality could reflect small sample size.

Sequencing was at survey level. Assay: immunoSEQ multiplex PCR; the TCRdb copy retains only in-frame clones and omits some. The table lists roughly 34,000 clones, 81% of them singletons, with about 4.4% in the top ten. CDR1 is ENHRY, CDR2 SYGVKD, per germline. Trimming left V 6 bases short and J 4 bases short, with 13 bases between. CDR3 length: 13 amino acids. This clonotype originated in a human donor in good health. The chain links TRBV10-3 to TRBJ2-7, with D uncertain. Sequenced sample: CD4+ T cells from blood buffy coats. The CDR3 protein is CAISPATVYEQYF. For the CDR3, the DNA is TGTGCCATCAGCCCAGCTACGGTATACGAGCAGTACTTC.